This T cell receptor beta chain was retrieved from a study of blood T cell repertoires in COVID-19. Sequencing used immunoSEQ multiplex PCR; TCRdb keeps in-frame clones, though not all of them. The sample yields some 290,000 clones, approximately 89% seen once. The CDR3 has 14 amino acids. Germline V gene sequence: CDR1 LGHDT, CDR2 YNNKEL (reference sequence). A remark on this clone: Its ends do not fully match the called genes, so a read error is possible.

The material sequenced was peripheral blood. The receptor was derived from a woman aged 30 to 39 with COVID-19, enrolled during active disease. The chain has TRBV3-1 (or the pseudogene TRBV3-2) and TRBJ2-7, with TRBD2 matching over 8 bases. CDR3 sequence reads: CASSQAGGSFEQYF. CDR3 DNA sequence: TGTGCCAGCAGCCAAGCGGGGGGGTCCTTCGAGCAGTACTTC.